A single sample is the source of the 30 T cell receptor beta chains below, sequenced in a study of vaccination effects on CD4 cells after COVID-19. Having been cultured for under twelve days, the cells underwent CD4+ T cell isolation. These TCRs' antigens remain unknown. Produced via immunoSEQ multiplex PCR; TCRdb's table is partial and in-frame only. Found here are about 66,000 clones, under 85% of them singletons; the top ten hold roughly 25%. Here the sequenced sample was CD4+ T cells from PBMCs cultured without peptide, taken before COVID-19 vaccination. These receptors were obtained from a human donor who had a prior SARS-CoV-2 infection.

The V call is TRBV11-1, the J call TRBJ1-5; 7 nucleotides agree with TRBD1. Germline V gene data show CDR1 as SGHAT and CDR2 as FQDESV (reference sequence). The J segment lost 3 bases and the V segment lost 5 bases, leaving 10 bases of the junction unmatched. The CDR3 has 16 amino acids. The DNA of the CDR3 is TGTGCCAGCAGCCCCCGGACAGGTCCCGACAATCAGCCCCAGCATTTT. Amino acids: CASSPRTGPDNQPQHF. The variable domain in full, with the rest retrieved from reference TRBV11-1 and TRBJ1-5, is EAEVAQSPRYKITEKSQAVAFWCDPISGHATLYWYRQILGQGPELLVQFQDESVVDDSQLPKDRFSAERLKGVDSTLKIQPAELGDSAMYLCASSPRTGPDNQPQHFGDGTRLSIL.

The V gene is TRBV7-9, the J gene TRBJ1-1, with 8 bases that match TRBD1. With V trimmed by 4 bases and J by 7 bases, 11 bases remained unmatched. This CDR3 is built from 15 residues. Germline V gene lookup returns CDR1 SEHNR and CDR2 FQNEAQ (reference sequence). The DNA for the CDR3 is TGTGCCAGCAGCTCGGGACAGGCCGGAACGGGTGAAGCTTTCTTT. Translation: CASSSGQAGTGEAFF.

This clone appeared a few times. CDR3 nucleotide sequence: TGTGCCAGCAGCTTACAGGGGTTTTCACCCCTCCACTTT. It yields the protein CASSLQGFSPLHF. The gene calls are TRBV7-9 and TRBJ1-6, with a tentative D call TRBD1 (6 bases). CDR1 is SEHNR and CDR2 is FQNEAQ in the germline V gene (reference sequence). V lost 2 bases and J 9 bases, leaving 8 bases between the germline ends. CDR3 length: 13 amino acids.

The chain is built from TRBV6-2 or TRBV6-3 and TRBJ2-7, with D hard to call. This CDR3 comprises 14 residues. The V gene lost 0 bases and the J gene lost 0 bases, with 6 bases spanning the gap. Germline assignment: CDR1 MNHEY and CDR2 SVGEGT. This CDR3 reads CASSYSADSYEQYF. For the CDR3, the DNA is TGTGCCAGCAGTTACTCAGCCGACTCCTACGAGCAGTACTTC.

This clone has more than one count but fewer than ten. The rearrangement uses TRBV24-1 and TRBJ2-1; 8 positions match TRBD1. This CDR3 contains 17 residues. With V trimmed by 3 bases and J by 8 bases, 14 bases remained unmatched. Germline CDR1 and CDR2: KGHDR and SFDVKD. In DNA form, the CDR3 reads TGTGCCACCAGTGATGCAACCGGGACAGGAGTCCCCCATGAGCAGTTCTTC. It yields the protein CATSDATGTGVPHEQFF.

The chain joins TRBV2 to TRBJ1-4; perhaps TRBD1 as D (6 bases). V shed 8 bases and J shed 0 bases, with 22 bases lying between them. This CDR3 contains 18 residues. CDR1 and CDR2 (germline): SNHLY, FYNNEI. The chain's CDR3 is CASLAIVRGLATNEKLFF. The CDR3 nucleotides read TGTGCCAGCTTAGCAATCGTCAGGGGATTAGCAACTAATGAAAAACTGTTTTTT.

CDR3 nucleotide sequence: TGTGCCAGCAGCTACGACAGGTTTAATTCACCCCTCCACTTT. Its translation is CASSYDRFNSPLHF. V usage is TRBV11-1 and J usage is TRBJ1-6, with a tentative D call TRBD1 (6 bases). Germline-derived CDR1 and CDR2 are SGHAT and FQDESV (reference sequence). With 4 bases removed from V and 6 bases from J, the gap between germline ends came to 10 bases. The CDR3 has 14 residues.

The gene calls are TRBV7-9 and TRBJ1-1, with 7 bases that match TRBD1. V dropped 2 bases and J dropped 0; count of bases not matched to a gene: 0. The CDR3 sequence is 14 residues long. In germline, CDR1 is SEHNR, CDR2 FQNEAQ (reference sequence). CDR3 sequence reads: CASSLTGVNTEAFF. The CDR3 bases are TGTGCCAGCAGCTTAACAGGGGTGAACACTGAAGCTTTCTTT. The variable domain in full, completed from reference TRBV7-9 and TRBJ1-1, reads DTGVSQNPRHKITKRGQNVTFRCDPISEHNRLYWYRQTLGQGPEFLTYFQNEAQLEKSRLLSDRFSAERPKGSFSTLEIQRTEQGDSAMYLCASSLTGVNTEAFFGQGTRLTVV.

This chain links TRBV7-6 with TRBJ2-1; 11 nucleotides match TRBD2. CDR1 is SGHVS, CDR2 FNYEAQ, per germline. Trimming removed 5 bases from V and 10 bases from J; junction bases left unmatched: 31. CDR3 length: 22 amino acids. The chain's CDR3 is CASSPRSTTSGRAGLFPGEQFF. The CDR3 nucleotides are TGTGCCAGCAGCCCCCGCTCAACTACTAGCGGGAGAGCGGGCCTCTTCCCGGGGGAGCAGTTCTTC.

The chain uses TRBV7-9 and TRBJ1-4; D is uncertain. Looked up from germline, CDR1 is SEHNR and CDR2 is FQNEAQ (reference sequence). There are 12 residues in the CDR3. Deletions cut 1 base from V and 8 bases from J, with 5 bases between. CDR3 DNA sequence: TGTGCCAGCAGCTTAGTAAAGGAAAAACTGTTTTTT. Amino acids: CASSLVKEKLFF.

The rearrangement uses TRBV7-3 and TRBJ1-1, with D hard to call. In germline, CDR1 is SGHTA, CDR2 FQGTGA. The V gene lost 1 base and the J gene lost 5 bases, with 11 bases spanning the gap. This CDR3 has 14 residues. The CDR3 sequence is CASSLINSGTEAFF. For the CDR3, the DNA is TGTGCCAGCAGCTTAATTAACAGTGGTACTGAAGCTTTCTTT.

The chain is built from TRBV10-3 and TRBJ1-5; D is uncertain. The ends were cut back, 0 bases at V and 4 bases at J, with 7 bases in the middle. Germline values: CDR1 ENHRY, CDR2 SYGVKD. There are 14 residues in the CDR3. In nucleotides, the CDR3 is TGTGCCATCAGTGAGTCGAGGGAGAATCAGCCCCAGCATTTT. This translates into CAISESRENQPQHF.

CDR3 sequence (DNA): TGCGCCAGCAGCCCCGGGACGGACAACTATGGCTACACCTTC. It yields the protein CASSPGTDNYGYTF. The chain employs TRBV5-1 and TRBJ1-2, with D perhaps matching TRBD1 (5 bases). Trimming cost V 4 bases and J 2 bases, with 12 bases left between them. The CDR3 extends over 14 amino acids. Germline V CDR1 and CDR2: SGHRS, YFSETQ. Supplemented by reference TRBV5-1 and TRBJ1-2, the full variable domain reads KAGVTQTPRYLIKTRGQQVTLSCSPISGHRSVSWYQQTPGQGLQFLFEYFSETQRNKGNFPGRFSGRQFSNSRSEMNVSTLELGDSALYLCASSPGTDNYGYTFGSGTRLTVV.

V gene TRBV18 combines with J gene TRBJ2-4; 7 bases are a match to TRBD1. V was pared by 3 bases and J by 14 bases, with 7 bases of the junction left unmatched. Germline V CDR1 and CDR2: KGHSH, LQKENI. The CDR3 length is 12 residues. The CDR3 loop reads CASSPATGTEYF. The CDR3 DNA is TGTGCCAGCTCACCCGCCACCGGGACAGAGTACTTC.

This clone was seen only once. The chain recombines TRBV7-3 with TRBJ2-7; the D gene could be TRBD1 or TRBD2 (5 bases each). The CDR3 runs to 14 residues. Germline V gene data show CDR1 as SGHTA and CDR2 as FQGTGA. Trimming pared 5 bases from V and 4 bases from J, leaving 15 bases between. For the CDR3, the DNA is TGTGCCAGCAGCCCCGGGGCACCCTTGTACGAGCAGTACTTC. Its translation: CASSPGAPLYEQYF.

V and J are TRBV3-1 (or the pseudogene TRBV3-2) and TRBJ2-7; D gene ambiguous. V lost 1 base and J lost 5, with 9 bases in between. This CDR3 is built from 13 residues. Germline V lookup: CDR1 LGHDT, CDR2 YNNKEL (reference sequence). CDR3 amino acids: CASSQGSFDEQYF. The DNA for the CDR3 is TGTGCCAGCAGCCAAGGCTCTTTCGACGAGCAGTACTTC.

The rearrangement links TRBV4-3 to TRBJ2-2; D is ambiguous. Trimming stripped 1 base from V and 4 bases from J, with 10 bases between. Looked up from germline, CDR1 is LGHNA and CDR2 is YSLEER. This CDR3 has 15 amino acids. CDR3: CASSQVRRFTGELFF. The CDR3 bases are TGCGCCAGCAGCCAAGTACGGCGGTTCACCGGGGAGCTGTTTTTT.

The chain combines TRBV6-5 with TRBJ1-2; the match to TRBD1 covers 8 bases. The CDR3 loop spans 13 amino acids. Germline assignment: CDR1 MNHEY and CDR2 SVGAGI. The ends lost 4 bases at V and 9 bases at J; junction bases unmatched: 7. CDR3 coding DNA: TGTGCCAGCAGTTCCGCAGGGGGCACTCGCTACACCTTC. Its translation is CASSSAGGTRYTF.

This clone turned up a few times. The chain recombines TRBV27 with TRBJ1-2; D remains ambiguous. V lost 0 bases and J 0 bases, leaving 14 bases between the germline ends. This CDR3 is 17 amino acids long. Germline loops: CDR1 MNHEY, CDR2 SMNVEV (reference sequence). The CDR3 region has the DNA TGTGCCAGCAGTTTATCCTACATGTCAGTTACTAACTATGGCTACACCTTC. Translated, it gives CASSLSYMSVTNYGYTF.

This sequence joins TRBV10-3 and TRBJ2-7; the match to TRBD2 covers 9 bases. Germline CDR1 ENHRY, CDR2 SYGVKD. CDR3 length: 15 residues. V dropped 4 bases and J dropped 3; count of bases not matched to a gene: 7. This CDR3 reads CAISAGVAGVYEQYF. In DNA, the CDR3 is TGTGCCATCAGTGCGGGAGTAGCGGGGGTCTACGAGCAGTACTTC.

This chain uses TRBV5-1 with TRBJ2-3, with 10 bases that match TRBD2. This CDR3 has 16 residues. J was trimmed by 7 bases and V by 1 base; bases with no gene match: 9. From germline, CDR1 is SGHRS and CDR2 YFSETQ. The CDR3 sequence: CASSLRQRGGTNTQYF. The CDR3 DNA is TGCGCCAGCAGCTTGAGGCAGCGGGGGGGCACGAATACGCAGTATTTT.

The table lists this clone with a count of one. CDR3 residues: CASSQAGTDTQYF. In DNA, the CDR3 is TGTGCCAGCAGCCAAGCGGGCACAGATACGCAGTATTTT. The chain employs TRBV5-4 and TRBJ2-3; D might be TRBD2 (5 bases). The germline gives CDR1 SGHNT, CDR2 YYREEE (reference sequence). The CDR3 runs to 13 residues. Trimming pared 4 bases from V and 1 base from J, leaving 7 bases between.

This sequence joins TRBV6-2 or TRBV6-3 and TRBJ2-2; possible D gene TRBD2, 6 bases. Trimming cost V 6 bases and J 3 bases, with 20 bases left between them. Germline assignment: CDR1 MNHEY and CDR2 SVGEGT. The CDR3 has 17 residues. CDR3 nucleotide sequence: TGTGCCAGCAGCTATTACGGGACTCCGGGGCACACCGGGGAGCTGTTTTTT. Its translation is CASSYYGTPGHTGELFF.

CDR3 in DNA: TGTGCCAGCAGCTTAACAGTGAACTACGAGCAGTACTTC. As protein: CASSLTVNYEQYF. V and J are TRBV7-9 and TRBJ2-7; no clear D. V gave up 2 bases and J gave up 3 bases, with 8 bases separating them. The CDR3 loop spans 13 amino acids. Germline V lookup: CDR1 SEHNR, CDR2 FQNEAQ (reference sequence).

The rearrangement uses TRBV6-5 and TRBJ2-3; D remains unclear. This CDR3 region has 12 residues. The V and J ends lost 6 bases and 2 bases respectively, with 6 bases between them. CDR1 and CDR2 (germline): MNHEY, SVGAGI. DNA for the CDR3: TGTGCCAGCAGGACTCACACAGATACGCAGTATTTT. Its translation is CASRTHTDTQYF.

The rearrangement joins TRBV4-3 to TRBJ2-3; D is undetermined. Trimming left V 0 bases short and J 0 bases short, with 19 bases between. The CDR3 has 19 residues. The germline CDR1 and CDR2 sequences are LGHNA and YSLEER. Written as DNA, the CDR3 is TGCGCCAGCAGCCAAGATCTGGCGCTCCGAGGCACTAGCACAGATACGCAGTATTTT. As protein: CASSQDLALRGTSTDTQYF.

V usage is TRBV5-1 and J usage is TRBJ2-1; perhaps TRBD2 as D (7 bases). V lost 0 bases and J lost 2, with 9 bases in between. The V gene's germline CDR1 is SGHRS and CDR2 YFSETQ. This CDR3 is built from 15 residues. The CDR3 sequence is CASSLGGGTYNEQFF. DNA for the CDR3: TGCGCCAGCAGCTTGGGCGGGGGCACCTACAATGAGCAGTTCTTC.

The genes are TRBV9 and TRBJ2-2; D is ambiguous. Trimming pared 8 bases from V and 2 bases from J, leaving 7 bases between. CDR1 and CDR2 (germline): SGDLS, YYNGEE. The CDR3 has 12 residues. The CDR3 nucleotides read TGTGCCAGTGGAGATAACACCGGGGAGCTGTTTTTT. This gives the protein CASGDNTGELFF.

The chain is built from TRBV7-8 and TRBJ1-5; 8 positions agree with TRBD1. The CDR3 spans 12 residues. Germline trimming cut 4 bases from V and 9 bases from J; bases unmatched to any gene: 2. Germline V gives CDR1 SGHVS, CDR2 FQNEAQ. The CDR3 nucleotides are TGTGCCAGCAGCTCCGGACAGGGGCCCCAGCATTTT. Translating gives CASSSGQGPQHF.

The gene calls are TRBV7-6 and TRBJ2-3; D is possibly TRBD1 (6 bases). This CDR3 is 15 amino acids long. CDR1 is SGHVS, CDR2 FNYEAQ, per germline. The V gene lost 1 base and the J gene lost 0 bases, with 8 bases spanning the gap. The CDR3 DNA follows: TGTGCCAGCAGCTTAGGGACAGTCAGCACAGATACGCAGTATTTT. Encoded protein: CASSLGTVSTDTQYF.